This T cell receptor beta chain emerged from a study of blood T cell repertoires in COVID-19. About the study: From the United States, Italy and Spain came samples of acute and convalescent COVID-19. Sources were T cells, B-cell-depleted T cells, or PBMCs; the material itself was cDNA or gDNA.

The V and J ends lost 8 bases and 3 bases, in that order; junction bases with no gene match: 12. The germline V gene has CDR1 ENHRY and CDR2 SYGVKD. The CDR3 loop spans 15 amino acids. In the original analysis: Reference gene primer amplification gave estimated nucleated cell counts. This table comes from immunoSEQ multiplex PCR, and its TCRdb copy is limited to in-frame clones, with some not included. The V and J calls and the clone size are those of that table, but D and trimming were determined from the DNA. The top ten clones hold nearly 9% of a sample with 200,000 to 250,000 clones, around 83% of them seen once.

This chain connects TRBV10-3 to TRBJ2-7; 8 nucleotides line up with TRBD2. The sequence derives from a man at least 80 years old with acute or convalescent COVID-19. What was sequenced was peripheral blood. The CDR3 DNA reads TGTGCCATCGGGTTCTCCGGGACTAGGGACTACGAGCAGTACTTC. This sequence encodes CAIGFSGTRDYEQYF.